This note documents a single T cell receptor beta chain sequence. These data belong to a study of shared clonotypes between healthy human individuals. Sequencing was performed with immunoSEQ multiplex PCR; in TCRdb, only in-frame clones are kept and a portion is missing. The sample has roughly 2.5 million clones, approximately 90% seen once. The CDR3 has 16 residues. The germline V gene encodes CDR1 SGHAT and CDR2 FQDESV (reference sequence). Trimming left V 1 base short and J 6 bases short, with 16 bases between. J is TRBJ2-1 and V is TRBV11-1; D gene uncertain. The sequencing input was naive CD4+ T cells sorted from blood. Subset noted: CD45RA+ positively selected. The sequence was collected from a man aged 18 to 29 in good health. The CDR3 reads CASSLVGARLGNEQFF. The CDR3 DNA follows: TGTGCCAGCAGCTTAGTTGGTGCCCGCCTCGGCAATGAGCAGTTCTTC.